This TCR beta chain comes out of a study of T cells in Graves' hyperthyroidism and ophthalmopathy. About the study: Peripheral blood was collected at initial diagnosis, before any treatment. Overall study findings and caveats: Most thyroid clonotypes with frequency above 0.001 were detected in blood.

In germline, CDR1 is DFQATT, CDR2 SNEGSKA (reference sequence). J was trimmed by 1 base and V by 3 bases; bases with no gene match: 2. The CDR3 has 14 residues. Regions amplified from RNA transcripts were the TCR beta CDR3 regions. The HTBI primer set drove a first-round RT-PCR of the TCR CDR3. In TCRdb, the multiplex PCR reads were re-called with MiXCR into one record per CDR3 protein. Found here are fewer than 750,000 distinct CDR3 sequences, approximately 15% of them singletons; the top ten hold approximately 12%. Diagnoses rested on clinical symptoms, serum thyroxine and TRAb, thyroid ultrasound and orbital computed tomography. The source of the PBMCs was 8 to 10 ml of fresh peripheral blood. This clonotype appeared many times. The antigen remains undetermined.

Source material: blood. The receptor was derived from a woman in her forties or fifties with Graves' ophthalmopathy. This rearrangement joins TRBV20-1 to TRBJ2-1; TRBD1 matches at 8 bases. The chain's CDR3 is CSASQGASYNEQFF. The CDR3, as DNA: TGCAGTGCTAGTCAGGGGGCATCCTACAATGAGCAGTTCTTC.